This T cell receptor beta chain was captured in a study of blood T cell repertoires in COVID-19. Between the trimmed V and J ends, which lost 4 bases and 1 base, there was a span of 8 bases. Germline values: CDR1 PRHDT, CDR2 FYEKMQ (reference sequence). The CDR3 has 13 residues. Profiling relied on immunoSEQ multiplex PCR, and the TCRdb table lists in-frame clones only, not all of them. The sample yields over 100,000 clones, roughly 92% seen once. The sample consisted of peripheral blood. V gene TRBV13 combines with J gene TRBJ2-7; possible D gene TRBD1, 5 bases. This sequence originates from a woman aged 45-59 years with COVID-19, enrolled during active disease. The CDR3 is CASSSRQSYEQYF. CDR3 sequence (DNA): TGTGCCAGCAGCTCCAGACAGTCCTACGAGCAGTACTTC.